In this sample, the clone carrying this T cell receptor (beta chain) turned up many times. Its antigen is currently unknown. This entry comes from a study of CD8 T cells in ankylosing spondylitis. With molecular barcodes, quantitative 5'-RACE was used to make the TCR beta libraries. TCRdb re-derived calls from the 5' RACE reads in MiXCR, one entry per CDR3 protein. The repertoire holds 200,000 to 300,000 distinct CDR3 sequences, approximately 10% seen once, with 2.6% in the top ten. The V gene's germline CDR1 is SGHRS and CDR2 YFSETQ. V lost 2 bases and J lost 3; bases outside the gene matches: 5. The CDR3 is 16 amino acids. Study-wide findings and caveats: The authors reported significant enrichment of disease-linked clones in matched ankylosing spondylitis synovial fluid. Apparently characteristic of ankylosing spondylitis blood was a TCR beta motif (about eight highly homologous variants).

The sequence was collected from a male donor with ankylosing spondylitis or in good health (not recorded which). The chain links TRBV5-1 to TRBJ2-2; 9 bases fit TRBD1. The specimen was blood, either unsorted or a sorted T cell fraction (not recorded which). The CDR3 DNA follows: TGCGCCAGCAGCTTAACAGGGGGCCTGGACACCGGGGAGCTGTTTTTT. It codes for CASSLTGGLDTGELFF.